The rows below give T cell receptor beta chains drawn from one sample of a study of blood T cell repertoires in COVID-19. Data came from immunoSEQ multiplex PCR; TCRdb stores just in-frame clones and leaves some out. The sample consists of around 94,000 clones, 75% to 95% of them appearing once. The sample taken for sequencing was peripheral blood. The receptors derive from a man younger than 35 with acute or convalescent COVID-19. Both conserved end residues are part of each CDR3. D genes are given only for firm matches.

V gene,D gene,J gene,CDR3 DNA,CDR3 protein
TRBV24-1,.,TRBJ2-1,TGTGCCACCAGTGCCGGCTATGCCACTAGCCCCTTAAACAATGAGCAGTTCTTC,CATSAGYATSPLNNEQFF
TRBV5-6,.,TRBJ2-1,TGTGCCAGCAGCTCCAGTCGGGGGGCCAAGGAGCAGTTCTTC,CASSSSRGAKEQFF
TRBV5-6,TRBD2,TRBJ2-7,TGTGCCAGCAGCTTTGGGACTAGCATTTACGAGCAGTACTTC,CASSFGTSIYEQYF
TRBV19,TRBD1,TRBJ1-5,TGTGCCAGTAGTACCGGACAGGGTGCTAATCGTCAGCCCCAGCATTTT,CASSTGQGANRQPQHF
TRBV5-1,.,TRBJ2-3,TGCGCCAGCAGCTTGGAACAGGGCGGAGATACGCAGTATTTT,CASSLEQGGDTQYF
TRBV24-1,TRBD1,TRBJ2-4,TGTGCCACCAGTGACCCGGACAGGGTTAACATTCAGTACTTC,CATSDPDRVNIQYF
TRBV19,.,TRBJ1-1,TGTGCCAGTAGTATCCCAGGGTCCACTGAAGCTTTCTTT,CASSIPGSTEAFF
TRBV28,TRBD1,TRBJ1-2,TGTGCCAGCAGCTCAGGGACAGGGTGGGCCTATGGCTACACCTTC,CASSSGTGWAYGYTF
TRBV6-5,TRBD1,TRBJ1-6,TGTGCCAGCAGGAGGGGACAGGGGTATTCACCCCTCCACTTT,CASRRGQGYSPLHF
TRBV6-5,TRBD1,TRBJ2-6,TGTGCCAGTATTGACAGGGCTGGGGCCAACGTCCTGACTTTC,CASIDRAGANVLTF
TRBV11-3,TRBD2,TRBJ2-2,TGTGCCAGCAGTTCGGGACTAGCGGGAGTCGGCACCGGGGAGCTGTTTTTT,CASSSGLAGVGTGELFF
TRBV9,TRBD2,TRBJ2-3,TGTGCCAGCAGCGTAGCAACCCCGACTAGCGGGGGCGCCGAAGGGTTTAGGGGCACAGATACGCAGTATTTT,CASSVATPTSGGAEGFRGTDTQYF
TRBV7-6,TRBD2,TRBJ2-2,TGTGCCAGCAGCTTAGTCGGTGGTAGCGGGAGCGTCCCTGGGACCGGGGAGCTGTTTTTT,CASSLVGGSGSVPGTGELFF
TRBV18,TRBD1,TRBJ2-5,TGTGCCAGCTCACGAGGGACAGGTCGGCAGGAGACCCAGTACTTC,CASSRGTGRQETQYF
TRBV10-3,.,TRBJ1-4,TGTGCCACCAGTGAACAGGGAGAAAAACTGTTTTTT,CATSEQGEKLFF
TRBV7-7,.,TRBJ2-2,TGTGCCAGCAGTCAGGACAAGTACACCGGGGAGCTGTTTTTT,CASSQDKYTGELFF
TRBV9,.,TRBJ2-7,TGTGCCAGCAGCGCTTCAAGTCAGGGCTACGAGCAGTACTTC,CASSASSQGYEQYF
TRBV25-1,TRBD1,TRBJ1-2,TGTGCCAGCAGTGAAGCAAAACCGGGACAGAACTATGGCTACACCTTC,CASSEAKPGQNYGYTF
TRBV18,.,TRBJ2-7,TGTGCCAGCTCACCTAACCCGGCGGGATACGAGCAGTACTTC,CASSPNPAGYEQYF
TRBV5-1,.,TRBJ2-7,TGCGCCAGCAGCCAGGTTGAGACGGAGCAGTACTTC,CASSQVETEQYF
TRBV7-2,.,TRBJ2-3,TGTGCCAGCAGCTTAGGGGGAAGGGGGGATACGCAGTATTTT,CASSLGGRGDTQYF
TRBV25-1,TRBD1,TRBJ1-2,TGTGCCAGCAGGAGCCGGACAGGGTATGGCTACACCTTC,CASRSRTGYGYTF